Each of the 16 T cell receptor beta chains below was sequenced from the same sample in a study of regulatory T cells in long-lasting Graves disease. The time point: newly diagnosed GD, antithyroid drugs for less than 3 months. The TCR library was made from RNA extracted from PBMCs. To make TCR beta libraries, researchers used iRepertoire HTBI primers and Arm-PCR of CDR3 regions. TCRdb redid the calling of the multiplex PCR reads with MiXCR, one entry per CDR3 protein. Seen here are about 620,000 distinct CDR3 sequences, approximately 15% observed once, and the top ten hold approximately 20%. The data also belong to a second study, concerning T cells in Graves' hyperthyroidism and ophthalmopathy.

The sample was peripheral blood mononuclear cells (PBMCs), taken at new diagnosis, from a patient treated with antithyroid drugs. These receptors came from a woman in her twenties or thirties with Graves disease.

V usage is TRBV12-5 and J usage is TRBJ2-1, with 9 bases that match TRBD1. This CDR3 spans 15 amino acids. Looked up from germline, CDR1 is LGHNT and CDR2 is FRNRAP. The junction had 13 bases not matched to a gene; V was cut back by 6 bases and J by 10 bases. The CDR3 spells CASGPDRGLSTEQFF. CDR3 nucleotides: TGTGCTAGTGGCCCGGACAGGGGCCTCTCGACGGAGCAGTTCTTC.

The chain combines TRBV6-1 with TRBJ2-2, with TRBD1 identical over 7 bases. With 6 bases clipped from V and 0 bases from J, the junction kept 7 bases outside the gene matches. Germline V gene lookup returns CDR1 MNHNS and CDR2 SASEGT. This CDR3 is 16 amino acids long. The CDR3 sequence is CASSFQTGTNTGELFF. CDR3 sequence (DNA): TGTGCCAGCAGCTTTCAGACAGGGACGAACACCGGGGAGCTGTTTTTT.

Ten or more counts support this clonotype. CDR3 protein: CASRPRTGEETQYF. The CDR3 coding sequence is TGTGCCAGCAGACCACGGACAGGGGAAGAGACCCAGTACTTC. V usage is TRBV12-3 or TRBV12-4 and J usage is TRBJ2-5; 9 positions agree with TRBD1. Trimming removed 6 bases from V and 3 bases from J; junction bases left unmatched: 5. The CDR3 contains 14 residues.

Many counts were recorded for this clonotype. The chain recombines TRBV7-9 with TRBJ2-7; possible D gene TRBD2, 5 bases. This CDR3 comprises 15 residues. With 1 base removed from V and 2 bases from J, the gap between germline ends came to 12 bases. Germline loops: CDR1 SEHNR, CDR2 FQNEAQ (reference sequence). CDR3 DNA: TGTGCCAGCAGCTTAGAGGGAGTCCCCCCCTACGAGCAGTACTTC. It specifies CASSLEGVPPYEQYF. Full variable domain (missing parts from reference TRBV7-9 and TRBJ2-7): DTGVSQNPRHKITKRGQNVTFRCDPISEHNRLYWYRQTLGQGPEFLTYFQNEAQLEKSRLLSDRFSAERPKGSFSTLEIQRTEQGDSAMYLCASSLEGVPPYEQYFGPGTRLTVT.

This clonotype was observed many times. J is TRBJ1-1 and V is TRBV12-3 or TRBV12-4; unclear D gene. This CDR3 has 16 amino acids. V lost 6 bases to trimming and J lost 7 bases, with 24 bases between them. In DNA form, the CDR3 reads TGTGCCAGCAGCCGAAAAGGCCTCGCCCAATGGGGTGAAGCTTTCTTT. Residues: CASSRKGLAQWGEAFF.

The chain joins TRBV24-1 to TRBJ2-3; TRBD2 is a possible D gene (6 bases). This CDR3 is built from 14 residues. Trimming left V 5 bases short and J 1 base short, with 9 bases between. CDR1 KGHDR and CDR2 SFDVKD come from the germline V gene. CDR3 residues: CATSVGGRTDTQYF. In DNA, the CDR3 is TGTGCCACCAGTGTGGGGGGACGCACAGATACGCAGTATTTT.

The chain is built from TRBV28 and TRBJ1-2; TRBD1 agrees at 10 bases. The CDR3 sequence is 15 residues long. Germline V gene sequence: CDR1 MDHEN, CDR2 SYDVKM. The V and J ends lost 3 bases and 7 bases, in that order; junction bases with no gene match: 8. CDR3 residues: CASSFAGTGASGYTF. Written as DNA, the CDR3 is TGTGCCAGCAGTTTTGCCGGGACAGGGGCCAGTGGCTACACCTTC.

This chain uses TRBV20-1 with TRBJ2-1, with D possibly being TRBD1 (6 bases). CDR1 is DFQATT and CDR2 is SNEGSKA in the germline V gene (reference sequence). The CDR3 extends over 16 amino acids. The germline V and J ends were trimmed by 0 bases and 5 bases, with 17 bases remaining between them. The chain's CDR3 is CSAREFGGLNDNEQFF. The CDR3 DNA sequence: TGCAGTGCTAGAGAGTTTGGGGGCCTAAACGACAATGAGCAGTTCTTC.

The V call is TRBV20-1, the J call TRBJ1-5, with a tentative D call TRBD1 (6 bases). This CDR3 contains 17 residues. The germline V gene encodes CDR1 DFQATT and CDR2 SNEGSKA (reference sequence). Trimming took off 3 bases at V and 2 bases at J, with 20 bases between the two ends. The CDR3 is CSASYGGGVIGNQPQHF. The CDR3, as DNA: TGCAGTGCTAGTTATGGTGGGGGCGTTATAGGCAATCAGCCCCAGCATTTT.

The sample holds many counts of this clonotype. The chain has TRBV19 and TRBJ1-1, with D possibly matching TRBD1 (5 bases). There are 14 residues in the CDR3. V gave up 7 bases and J gave up 1 base, with 13 bases separating them. Germline values: CDR1 LNHDA, CDR2 SQIVND (reference sequence). The CDR3 bases are TGTGCCAGTACTGAAGACAGACCGAACACTGAAGCTTTCTTT. Translating gives CASTEDRPNTEAFF.

There are many counts of this clonotype. The genes are TRBV20-1 and TRBJ2-3, with 9 bases aligning to TRBD2. V was pared by 6 bases and J by 6 bases, with 10 bases of the junction left unmatched. The germline gives CDR1 DFQATT, CDR2 SNEGSKA (reference sequence). The CDR3 contains 14 residues. The CDR3 DNA is TGCAGTGCCTTCCCGGGACTAGCCAGGGATACGCAGTATTTT. This gives the protein CSAFPGLARDTQYF.

This clonotype was seen at least ten times. The chain carries TRBV9 and TRBJ2-7, with 10 bases lining up with TRBD2. Germline CDR1 SGDLS, CDR2 YYNGEE. There are 15 residues in the CDR3. J gave up 6 bases and V 2 bases, and 8 bases lay outside the gene matches. In DNA, the CDR3 is TGTGCCAGCAGCGTTTCCGGGACTAGCGACTCCGAGCAGTACTTC. It is translated as CASSVSGTSDSEQYF.

The chain has TRBV12-3 or TRBV12-4 and TRBJ1-5, with TRBD1 as a possible D gene (5 bases). Trimming stripped 1 base from V and 7 bases from J, with 14 bases between. CDR3 length: 15 amino acids. The CDR3 DNA follows: TGTGCCAGCAGTTTAGACGGGGGAGGAGAACAGCCCCAGCATTTT. Protein: CASSLDGGGEQPQHF.

This clonotype occurred many times. V usage is TRBV4-1 and J usage is TRBJ1-2; D gene ambiguous. Trimming took off 6 bases at V and 4 bases at J, with 12 bases between the two ends. Germline V lookup: CDR1 MGHRA, CDR2 YSYEKL. The CDR3 is 13 amino acids. The CDR3 spells CASRNTGSYGYTF. The DNA for the CDR3 is TGCGCCAGCAGGAATACCGGGAGCTATGGCTACACCTTC.

V is TRBV30 and J is TRBJ2-7; possibly TRBD1 or TRBD2 for D (6 bases each). The CDR3 contains 16 residues. Germline V gives CDR1 GTSNPN, CDR2 SVGIG (reference sequence). Between the trimmed V and J ends, which lost 1 base and 1 base, there was a span of 17 bases. In DNA, the CDR3 is TGTGCCTGGAGTGGCCTTCAAAAGGGGGGATCCTACGAGCAGTACTTC. Its translation: CAWSGLQKGGSYEQYF.

This clonotype was detected many times. V usage is TRBV7-8 and J usage is TRBJ2-4; D possibly corresponds to TRBD1 (6 bases). Trimming removed 6 bases at V and 5 bases at J, with 14 bases between. The CDR3 sequence is 14 residues long. CDR1 is SGHVS and CDR2 is FQNEAQ in the germline V gene. The CDR3 region has the DNA TGTGCCAGCAGTCCAGGGGCCGTGGAAAACATTCAGTACTTC. Residues: CASSPGAVENIQYF.